Reported below is one TCR beta chain. What it binds is not known. This CDR3 has 14 residues. Germline V gene data show CDR1 as MNHNY and CDR2 as SVGAGI (reference sequence). The sample is drawn from a study of monozygotic twins with inflammatory bowel disease. TCRdb reanalyzed the 5' RACE reads, giving one entry per CDR3 protein sequence and no DNA. The sample totals 300,000 to 400,000 distinct CDR3 sequences; its top ten clones hold over 2%. Regarding the study as a whole: What may have added variability to patient repertoires is that immunosuppressive treatments differed. The co-twins with IBD showed lower TCRbeta diversity (inverse Simpson) than their healthy siblings. Reduced clonotype sharing with other individuals was observed in IBD patients relative to healthy twins, especially with disease activity.

Source material: blood. The rearrangement links TRBV6-6 to TRBJ2-7. The TCR comes from a human donor with ulcerative colitis or Crohn's disease, or a healthy co-twin of an affected twin (not recorded which). The CDR3 loop reads CASSYSGLMNEQYF.